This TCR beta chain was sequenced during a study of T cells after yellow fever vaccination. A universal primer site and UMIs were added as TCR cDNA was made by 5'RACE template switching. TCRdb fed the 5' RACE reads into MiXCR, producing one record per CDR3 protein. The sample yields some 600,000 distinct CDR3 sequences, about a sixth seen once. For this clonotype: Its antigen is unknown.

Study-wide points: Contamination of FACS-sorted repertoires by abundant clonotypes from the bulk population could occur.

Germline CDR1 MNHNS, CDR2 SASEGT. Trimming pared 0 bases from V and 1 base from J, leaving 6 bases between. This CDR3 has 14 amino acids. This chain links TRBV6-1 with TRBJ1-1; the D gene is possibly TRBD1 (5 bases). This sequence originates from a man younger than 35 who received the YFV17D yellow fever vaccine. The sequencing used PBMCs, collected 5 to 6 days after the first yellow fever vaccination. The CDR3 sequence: CASSEAGQNTEAFF. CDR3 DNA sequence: TGTGCCAGCAGTGAAGCGGGGCAGAACACTGAAGCTTTCTTT.